This T cell receptor (beta chain) was profiled in a study of blood T cell repertoires in COVID-19. Across the study: PBMCs, B-cell-depleted T cells, or T cells were the source of the cDNA or gDNA that made up the material.

Source study methods: Estimates of nucleated cell counts were drawn from the amplification of reference gene primers. Method: immunoSEQ multiplex PCR; TCRdb's copy keeps in-frame clones and lacks some. The V and J calls and the clone size are those of that table, but D and trimming were determined from the DNA. This table holds tens of thousands of clones, around 81% found once. The CDR3 spans 14 residues. V was pared by 1 base and J by 6 bases, with 1 base of the junction left unmatched. Germline V gene sequence: CDR1 LGHDT, CDR2 YNNKEL (reference sequence). V gene TRBV3-1 (or the pseudogene TRBV3-2) combines with J gene TRBJ1-2; 11 bases map to TRBD1. The receptor's source is a human donor in a cohort sampled during active COVID-19. The specimen sequenced was peripheral blood. For the CDR3, the DNA is TGTGCCAGCAGCCAAGGGGACAGGGGGAATGGCTACACCTTC. This encodes CASSQGDRGNGYTF.